This entry concerns a single T cell receptor beta chain. The antigen is unknown. The data originate from a study of response to subunit inactivated influenza vaccine. Study results and caveats: Seasonal influenza vaccination, on each occasion, was suggested by the authors to recruit few new T cells.

This CDR3 contains 12 residues. V shed 1 base and J shed 12 bases, with 12 bases lying between them. Germline V gene sequence: CDR1 SGHTA, CDR2 FQGNSA. From the RT-PCR reads, TCRdb called clonotypes with MiXCR, one entry per CDR3 protein. Among some 600,000 distinct CDR3 sequences, 13% to 15% were seen once, and the ten largest hold 7.6%. The chain joins TRBV7-2 to TRBJ1-2; possible D gene TRBD1, 5 bases. This receptor was obtained from a man aged 45-65 years who received an inactivated influenza vaccine. The specimen was PBMCs from blood, collected about 14 days before vaccination. CDR3 protein: CASSLGPTAHTF. CDR3 in DNA: TGTGCCAGCAGCTTAGGGCCGACAGCCCACACCTTC.